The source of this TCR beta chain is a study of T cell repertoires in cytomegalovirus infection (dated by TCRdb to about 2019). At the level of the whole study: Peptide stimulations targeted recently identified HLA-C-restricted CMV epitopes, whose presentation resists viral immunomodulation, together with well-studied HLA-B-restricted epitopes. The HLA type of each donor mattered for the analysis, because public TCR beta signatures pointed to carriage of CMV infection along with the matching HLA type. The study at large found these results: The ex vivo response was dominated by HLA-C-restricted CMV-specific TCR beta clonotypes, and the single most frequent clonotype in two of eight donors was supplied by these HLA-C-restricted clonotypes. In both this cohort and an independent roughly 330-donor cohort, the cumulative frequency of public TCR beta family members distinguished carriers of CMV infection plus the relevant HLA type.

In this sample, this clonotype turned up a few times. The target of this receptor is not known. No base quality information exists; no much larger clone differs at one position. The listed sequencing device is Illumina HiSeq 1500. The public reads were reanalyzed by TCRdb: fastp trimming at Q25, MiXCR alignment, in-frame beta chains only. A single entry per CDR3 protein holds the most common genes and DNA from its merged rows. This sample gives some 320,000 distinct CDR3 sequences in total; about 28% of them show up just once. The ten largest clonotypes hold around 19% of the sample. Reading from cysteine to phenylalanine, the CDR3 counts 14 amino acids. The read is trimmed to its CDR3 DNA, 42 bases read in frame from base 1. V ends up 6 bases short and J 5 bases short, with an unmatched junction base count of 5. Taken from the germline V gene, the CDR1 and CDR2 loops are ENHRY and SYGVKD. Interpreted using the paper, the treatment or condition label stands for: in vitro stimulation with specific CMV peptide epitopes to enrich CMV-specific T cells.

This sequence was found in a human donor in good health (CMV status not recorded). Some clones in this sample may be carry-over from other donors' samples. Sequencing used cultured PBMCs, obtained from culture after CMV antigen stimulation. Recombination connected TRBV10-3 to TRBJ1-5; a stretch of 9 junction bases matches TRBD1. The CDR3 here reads CAIRADRGDQPQHF. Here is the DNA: TGTGCCATCAGAGCGGACAGGGGAGATCAGCCCCAGCATTTT.